The T cell receptor beta chain described here comes from a study of graft-versus-host responses after intestinal transplantation. Sequencing used immunoSEQ multiplex PCR; TCRdb keeps in-frame clones, though not all of them. Found here are 90,000 to 150,000 clones, around 95% of them singletons; the top ten hold around 3%. Details on this clone: Its antigen is unknown.

The sample in question was unstimulated CD8+ T cells sorted from spleen or lymph node cells, obtained before intestinal transplant. This TCR was sampled from a human donor who received an intestinal transplant.

Here the CDR3 DNA reads TGTGCCAGCAGCTATAGCGGGAGTTGGTCCAAAAACATTCAGTACTTC. Translated: CASSYSGSWSKNIQYF. This chain uses TRBV28 with TRBJ2-4, with 9 bases that match TRBD2. J was trimmed by 2 bases and V by 6 bases; bases with no gene match: 8. This CDR3 is built from 16 residues. Germline CDR1 reads MDHEN; CDR2 reads SYDVKM.